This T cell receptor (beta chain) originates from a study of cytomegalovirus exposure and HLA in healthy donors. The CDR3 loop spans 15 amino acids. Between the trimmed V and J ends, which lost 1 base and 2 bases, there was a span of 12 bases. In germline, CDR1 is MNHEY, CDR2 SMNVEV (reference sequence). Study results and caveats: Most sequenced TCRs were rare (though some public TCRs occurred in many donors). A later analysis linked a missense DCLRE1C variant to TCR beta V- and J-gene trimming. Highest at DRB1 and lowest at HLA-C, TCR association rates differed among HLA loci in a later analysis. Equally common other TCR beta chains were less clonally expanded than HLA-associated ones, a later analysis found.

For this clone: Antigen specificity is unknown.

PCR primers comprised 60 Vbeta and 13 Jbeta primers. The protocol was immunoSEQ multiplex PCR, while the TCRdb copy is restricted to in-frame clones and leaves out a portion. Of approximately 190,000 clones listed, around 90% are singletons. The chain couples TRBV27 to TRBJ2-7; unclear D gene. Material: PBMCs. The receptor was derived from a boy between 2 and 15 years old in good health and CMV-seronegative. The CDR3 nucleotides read TGTGCCAGCAGTTTATATCTAGGAACGCCCTACGAGCAGTACTTC. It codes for CASSLYLGTPYEQYF.